These T cell receptor beta chains were read from a single sample in a study of shared clonotypes between healthy human individuals. The data were produced by immunoSEQ multiplex PCR, yet TCRdb's version contains in-frame clones alone and is incomplete. This table holds fewer than 2.5 million clones, 93% found once. The sequenced material came from naive CD4+ T cells from PBMCs. Every receptor here comes from a man aged 18 to 30 in good health. Some clones in this sample may be carry-over from other donors' samples. The conserved cysteine and the conserved F or W are not part of the CDR3 here. The order of the fields is CDR3 length, V gene, J gene, CDR3 protein.

15	TRBV18	TRBJ2-3	ASSPPGLAGVVDTQY
12	TRBV7-3	TRBJ2-1	ASSLLSGINEQF
11	TRBV5-1	TRBJ2-4	ASSLEAVNIQY
13	TRBV6-5	TRBJ2-7	ASGSTGLQLYEQY
13	TRBV5-4	TRBJ1-1	ASSSAREGGTEAF
12	TRBV19	TRBJ2-5	ASRTRGGGETQY
14	TRBV9	TRBJ2-3	ASSVGEFGSTDTQY
17	TRBV5-1	TRBJ2-7	ASSFTLLGQLKQTYEQY
12	TRBV2	TRBJ1-5	ASGGQAINQPQH
14	TRBV9	TRBJ2-2	ASSVGTGGATGELF
11	TRBV6-6	TRBJ1-1	ASSYGGWSPAF
12	TRBV28	TRBJ1-1	ASSRPGQLTEAF
12	TRBV5-1	TRBJ1-1	ASSRLTENTEAF
9	TRBV7-9	TRBJ1-1	ASSLSTEAF
13	TRBV28	TRBJ1-1	ASSPGDRMNTEAF
14	TRBV7-6	TRBJ2-7	ASSLEATSTVYEQY
11	TRBV5-4	TRBJ1-4	ASSSWPGEKLF
11	TRBV7-9	TRBJ1-1	ASSLLANTEAF
14	TRBV9	TRBJ1-2	ASSVGRGRAGSGYT
12	TRBV11-2	TRBJ2-7	ASSLGGGSYEQY
14	TRBV28	TRBJ2-7	ASIPGGGRSTSEQY
13	TRBV28	TRBJ2-5	ASSLTSGSQTTQY
12	TRBV28	TRBJ2-5	ASSVLREGETQY
14	TRBV19	TRBJ2-5	ASSIRLAGVGETQY
13	TRBV28	TRBJ2-3	ASTMYRGPPTTQY
12	TRBV10-1	TRBJ2-2	ASRSSGNTGELF
10	TRBV6-5	TRBJ1-2	AILEAGRGYT
14	TRBV4-1	TRBJ2-1	ASSLLGGRAFDEQF
8	TRBV27	TRBJ2-7	GPGGQEQY
18	TRBV27	TRBJ2-1	ASSPQPGRLAGGPGNEQF
11	TRBV7-2	TRBJ2-5	ASTPTGLQTQY
14	TRBV7-9	TRBJ2-7	ASSILHGTGTYEQY
12	TRBV5-1	TRBJ2-7	ASSLQGASYEQY
13	TRBV18	TRBJ2-7	ASSPSPSGPYEQY
12	TRBV18	TRBJ1-2	ASSRAEANYGYT
14	TRBV14	TRBJ2-3	ASSQDRSSGTDTQY
14	TRBV9	TRBJ2-5	ASSEGRYPTQETQY
12	TRBV30	TRBJ1-2	AWEMTGTAYGYT
14	TRBV7-9	TRBJ1-1	ASSLDWGRGTTEAF
14	TRBV7-3	TRBJ1-3	ASSLNSAGAGNTIY
15	TRBV7-9	TRBJ1-4	ASSLGQGAPTNEKLF
12	TRBV6-5	TRBJ1-5	ASSYRGGNQPQH
14	TRBV7-9	TRBJ1-4	ASSLRPGLTNEKLF
13	TRBV5-1	TRBJ2-2	ASSLAGPKTGELF
11	TRBV7-9	TRBJ1-1	ASSPRRNTEAF
13	TRBV9	TRBJ2-3	ASSVAGSRTDTQY
13	TRBV28	TRBJ2-1	ASIPPGGPYNEQF
13	TRBV2	TRBJ1-5	ASRTGTGRYQPQH
12	TRBV28	TRBJ1-4	ASSEQGINEKLF
12	TRBV6-6	TRBJ2-7	ASTHPGPSYEQY
12	TRBV28	TRBJ2-7	ASSLGGGFREQY
10	TRBV7-9	TRBJ1-5	ASSPGDQPQH
18	TRBV10-3	TRBJ1-3	AISSNPGRVSLASGNTIY
11	TRBV18	TRBJ2-3	ASSPRSSDTQY